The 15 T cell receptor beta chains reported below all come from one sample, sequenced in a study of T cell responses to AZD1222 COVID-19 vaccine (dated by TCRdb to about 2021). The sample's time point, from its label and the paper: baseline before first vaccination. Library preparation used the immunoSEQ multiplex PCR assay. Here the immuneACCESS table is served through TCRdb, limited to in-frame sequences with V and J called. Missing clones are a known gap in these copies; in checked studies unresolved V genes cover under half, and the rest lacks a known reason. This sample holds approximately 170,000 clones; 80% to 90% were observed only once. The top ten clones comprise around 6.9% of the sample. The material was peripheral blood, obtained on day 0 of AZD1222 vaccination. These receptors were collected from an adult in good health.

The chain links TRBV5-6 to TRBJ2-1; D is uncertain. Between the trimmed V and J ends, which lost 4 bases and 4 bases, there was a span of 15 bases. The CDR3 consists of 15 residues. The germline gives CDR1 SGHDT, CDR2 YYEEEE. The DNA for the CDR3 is TGTGCCAGCAGCCCCCTGGAACGACCTTACAATGAGCAGTTCTTC. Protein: CASSPLERPYNEQFF.

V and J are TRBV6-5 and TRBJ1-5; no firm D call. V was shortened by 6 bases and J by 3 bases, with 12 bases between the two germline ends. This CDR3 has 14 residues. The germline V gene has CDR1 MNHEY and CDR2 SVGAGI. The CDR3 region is CASSQARANQPQHF. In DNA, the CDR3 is TGTGCCAGCAGCCAAGCTAGAGCCAATCAGCCCCAGCATTTT.

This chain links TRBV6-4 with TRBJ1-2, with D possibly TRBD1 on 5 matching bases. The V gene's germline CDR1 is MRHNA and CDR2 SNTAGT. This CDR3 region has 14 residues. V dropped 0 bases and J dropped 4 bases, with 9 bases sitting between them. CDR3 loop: CASSDSQGSYGYTF. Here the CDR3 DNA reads TGTGCCAGCAGTGACTCGCAGGGAAGCTATGGCTACACCTTC.

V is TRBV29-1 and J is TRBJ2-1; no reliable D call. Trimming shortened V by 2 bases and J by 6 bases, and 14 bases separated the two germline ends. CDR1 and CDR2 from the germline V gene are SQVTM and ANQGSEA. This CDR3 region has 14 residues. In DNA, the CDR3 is TGCAGCGTTGAACCTAAGTCAGCAAGCAATGAGCAGTTCTTC. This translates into CSVEPKSASNEQFF.

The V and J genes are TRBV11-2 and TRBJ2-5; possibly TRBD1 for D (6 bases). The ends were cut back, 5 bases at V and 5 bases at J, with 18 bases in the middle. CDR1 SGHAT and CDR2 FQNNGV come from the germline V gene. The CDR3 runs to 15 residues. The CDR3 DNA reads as TGTGCCAGCAGCGCGACCGGTGGGGGCTGGGAGACCCAGTACTTC. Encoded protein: CASSATGGGWETQYF.

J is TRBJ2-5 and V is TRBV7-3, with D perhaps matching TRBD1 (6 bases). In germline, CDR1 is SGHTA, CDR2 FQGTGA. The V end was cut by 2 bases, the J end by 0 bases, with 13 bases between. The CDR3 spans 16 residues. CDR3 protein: CASSLSGGEYQETQYF. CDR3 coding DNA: TGTGCCAGCAGCTTATCTGGGGGCGAGTACCAAGAGACCCAGTACTTC.

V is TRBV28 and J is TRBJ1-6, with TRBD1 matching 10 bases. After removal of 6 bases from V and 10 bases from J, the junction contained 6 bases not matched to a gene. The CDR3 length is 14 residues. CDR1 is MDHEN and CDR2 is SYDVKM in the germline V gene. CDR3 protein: CASSGTGVRSPLHF. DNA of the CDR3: TGTGCCAGCAGCGGGACAGGGGTTCGGTCACCCCTCCACTTT.

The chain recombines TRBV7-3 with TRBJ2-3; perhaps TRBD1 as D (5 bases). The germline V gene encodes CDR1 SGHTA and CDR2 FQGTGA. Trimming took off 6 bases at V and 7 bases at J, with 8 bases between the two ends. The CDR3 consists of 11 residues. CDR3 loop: CASRSGYTQYF. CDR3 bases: TGTGCCAGCAGGTCAGGGTATACGCAGTATTTT. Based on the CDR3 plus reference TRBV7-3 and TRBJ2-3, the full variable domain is GAGVSQTPSNKVTEKGKYVELRCDPISGHTALYWYRQSLGQGPEFLIYFQGTGAADDSGLPNDRFFAVRPEGSVSTLKIQRTERGDSAVYLCASRSGYTQYFGPGTRLTVL.

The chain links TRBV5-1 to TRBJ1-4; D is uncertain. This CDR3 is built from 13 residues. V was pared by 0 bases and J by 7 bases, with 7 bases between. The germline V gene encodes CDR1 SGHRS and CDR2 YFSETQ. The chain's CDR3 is CASSLENSEKLFF. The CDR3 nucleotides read TGCGCCAGCAGCTTGGAAAACTCTGAAAAACTGTTTTTT.

This CDR3 is CASSPPQTMNTEAFF. The CDR3 nucleotides are TGTGCCAGCTCACCACCGCAGACAATGAACACTGAAGCTTTCTTT. The V and J genes are TRBV18 and TRBJ1-1; D uncertain. Germline V gene data show CDR1 as KGHSH and CDR2 as LQKENI. Trimming removed 0 bases from V and 0 bases from J, with 8 bases in between. The CDR3 is 15 residues long.

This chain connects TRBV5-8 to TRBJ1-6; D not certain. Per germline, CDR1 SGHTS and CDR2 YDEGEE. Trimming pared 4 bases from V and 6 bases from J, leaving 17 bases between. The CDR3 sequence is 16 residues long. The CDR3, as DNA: TGTGCCAGCAGCCCGGTGGCGGGCAGGACTAATTCACCCCTCCACTTT. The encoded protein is CASSPVAGRTNSPLHF.

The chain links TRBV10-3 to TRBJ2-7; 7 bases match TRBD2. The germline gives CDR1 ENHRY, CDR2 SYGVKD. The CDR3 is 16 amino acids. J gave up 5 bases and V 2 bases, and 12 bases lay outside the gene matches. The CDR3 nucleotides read TGTGCCATCAGTGAGGGGATAGCGGGTGGGTTCAACGAGCAGTACGTC. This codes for CAISEGIAGGFNEQYV.

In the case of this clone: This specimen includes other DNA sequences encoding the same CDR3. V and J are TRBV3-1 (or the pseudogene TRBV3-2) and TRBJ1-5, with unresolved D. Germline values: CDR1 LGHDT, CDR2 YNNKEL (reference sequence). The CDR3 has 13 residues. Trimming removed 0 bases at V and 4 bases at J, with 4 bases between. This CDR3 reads CASSQDRNQPQHF. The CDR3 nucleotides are TGTGCCAGCAGCCAAGATAGGAATCAGCCCCAGCATTTT.

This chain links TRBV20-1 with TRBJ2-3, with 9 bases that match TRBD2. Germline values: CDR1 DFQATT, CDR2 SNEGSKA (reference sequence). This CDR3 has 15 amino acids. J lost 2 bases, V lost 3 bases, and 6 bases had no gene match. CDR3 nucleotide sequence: TGCAGTGCTAGTCCCTCTAGCGGGGCCACAGATACGCAGTATTTT. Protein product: CSASPSSGATDTQYF.

The CDR3 nucleotides are TGCGCCAGCAGGCTGCAGGGGGCGCGGACTGAAGCTTTCTTT. Translated: CASRLQGARTEAFF. V and J are TRBV5-1 and TRBJ1-1; TRBD1 matches 8 bases. The CDR3 covers 14 residues. With 5 bases clipped from V and 5 bases from J, the junction kept 8 bases outside the gene matches. Per germline, CDR1 SGHRS and CDR2 YFSETQ.